There are a few counts of the clone carrying this T cell receptor (beta chain). The antigen is not known. V was trimmed by 4 bases and J by 7 bases, leaving 17 bases between them. Germline V gene data show CDR1 as LNHNV and CDR2 as YYDKDF (reference sequence). This CDR3 spans 14 amino acids. This record belongs to a study of CD8 T cells in ankylosing spondylitis. Study observations and caveats: A TCR beta motif made of eight highly homologous variants seemed typical of ankylosing spondylitis blood.

Quantitative 5'-RACE with molecular barcodes produced the TCR beta libraries. MiXCR, run by TCRdb on the 5' RACE reads, gives a single entry per CDR3 protein. The sample holds about 360,000 distinct CDR3 sequences, 20% seen once. Specimen: blood, either unsorted or a sorted T cell fraction (not recorded which). This sequence was found in a male donor with ankylosing spondylitis or in good health (not recorded which). The V call is TRBV15, the J call TRBJ2-7; D tentatively fits TRBD1 or TRBD2 (5 bases each). DNA of the CDR3: TGTGCCACCAGCATAAGGGACGGCGGTAGGGAGCAGTACTTC. It translates to CATSIRDGGREQYF.